One and the same sample provided the 4 T cell receptor beta chains below, sequenced in a study of T-cell memory formation after mild COVID-19. A single record per CDR3 protein comes from TCRdb applying MiXCR to the 5' RACE reads. The table lists under 550,000 distinct CDR3 sequences, 15% to 20% of them singletons. Input material: PBMCs or a T cell subset sorted from them (not recorded which). The receptors here all came from an adult woman who had mild COVID-19 (a few samples of this study predate the infection). Cell type and time point are not known.

This clonotype was recorded a few times. The chain couples TRBV12-3 or TRBV12-4 to TRBJ2-3, with TRBD2 identical over 13 bases. The CDR3 consists of 19 residues. V shed 4 bases and J 0 bases; nucleotides not matched to a gene: 10. Here the CDR3 reads CASSSNTGTSGTSTDTQYF. The CDR3 nucleotides are TGTGCCAGCAGTTCTAATACCGGGACTAGCGGGACAAGCACAGATACGCAGTATTTT.

Ten or more counts support this clonotype. The J gene is TRBJ2-4, the V gene TRBV7-8; D remains ambiguous. Trimming took 4 bases from V and 9 from J, leaving 22 bases between them. Per the germline V gene, CDR1 is SGHVS and CDR2 is FQNEAQ. This CDR3 has 16 residues. CDR3 in DNA: TGTGCCAGCAGCTCCGAACTGGGCCCTTCGGGTGGCATTCAGTACTTC. As protein: CASSSELGPSGGIQYF.

This clonotype has just a few counts. V gene TRBV4-3 combines with J gene TRBJ1-2, with TRBD1 as a possible D gene (6 bases). Germline CDR1 is LGHNA and CDR2 is YSLEER. There are 15 residues in the CDR3. V was trimmed by 0 bases and J by 7 bases, leaving 15 bases between them. The CDR3 bases are TGCGCCAGCAGCCAAGATCGATGGGGGGCGGGTGGCTACACCTTC. Its translation: CASSQDRWGAGGYTF.

This sequence joins TRBV7-9 and TRBJ2-5, with 8 bases lining up with TRBD1. CDR1 and CDR2 from the germline V gene are SEHNR and FQNEAQ (reference sequence). The ends lost 8 bases at V and 0 bases at J; junction bases unmatched: 17. The CDR3 totals 18 residues. CDR3 in amino acids: CASDRGPWPIEYQETQYF. CDR3 coding DNA: TGTGCCAGCGACAGGGGCCCCTGGCCCATAGAGTACCAAGAGACCCAGTACTTC.